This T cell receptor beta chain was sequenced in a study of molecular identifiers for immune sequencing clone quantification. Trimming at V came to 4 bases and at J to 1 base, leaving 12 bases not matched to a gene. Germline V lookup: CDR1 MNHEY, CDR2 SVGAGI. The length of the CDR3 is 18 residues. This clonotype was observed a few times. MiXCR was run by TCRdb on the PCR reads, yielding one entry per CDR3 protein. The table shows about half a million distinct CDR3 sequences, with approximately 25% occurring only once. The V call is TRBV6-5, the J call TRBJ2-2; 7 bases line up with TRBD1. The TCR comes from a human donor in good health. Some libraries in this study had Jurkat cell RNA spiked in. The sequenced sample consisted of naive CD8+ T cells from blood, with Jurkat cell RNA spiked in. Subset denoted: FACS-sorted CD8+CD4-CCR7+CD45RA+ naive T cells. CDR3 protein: CASSSRQGPTRNTGELFF. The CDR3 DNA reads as TGTGCCAGCAGTTCTAGACAGGGCCCCACGAGGAACACCGGGGAGCTGTTTTTT.